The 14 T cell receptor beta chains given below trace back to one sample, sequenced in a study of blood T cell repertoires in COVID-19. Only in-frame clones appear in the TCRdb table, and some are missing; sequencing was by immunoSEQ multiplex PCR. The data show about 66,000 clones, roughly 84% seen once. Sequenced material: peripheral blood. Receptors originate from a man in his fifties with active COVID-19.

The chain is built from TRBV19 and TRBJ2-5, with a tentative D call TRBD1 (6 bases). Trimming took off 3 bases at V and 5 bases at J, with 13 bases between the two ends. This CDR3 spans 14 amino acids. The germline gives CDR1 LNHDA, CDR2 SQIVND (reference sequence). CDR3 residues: CASSINRDLETQYF. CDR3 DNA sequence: TGTGCCAGTAGTATCAACAGGGATCTGGAGACCCAGTACTTC.

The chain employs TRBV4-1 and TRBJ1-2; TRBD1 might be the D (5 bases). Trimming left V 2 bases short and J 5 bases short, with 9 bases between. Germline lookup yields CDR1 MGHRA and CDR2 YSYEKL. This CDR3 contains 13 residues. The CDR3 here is CASSQSQGYGYTF. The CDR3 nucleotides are TGCGCCAGCAGCCAAAGCCAGGGATATGGCTACACCTTC.

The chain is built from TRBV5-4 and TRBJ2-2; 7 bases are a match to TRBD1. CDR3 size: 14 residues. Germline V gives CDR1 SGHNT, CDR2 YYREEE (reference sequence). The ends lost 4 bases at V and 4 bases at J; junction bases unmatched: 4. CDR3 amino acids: CASSLDRVTGELFF. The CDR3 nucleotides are TGTGCCAGCAGCCTCGACAGGGTCACCGGGGAGCTGTTTTTT.

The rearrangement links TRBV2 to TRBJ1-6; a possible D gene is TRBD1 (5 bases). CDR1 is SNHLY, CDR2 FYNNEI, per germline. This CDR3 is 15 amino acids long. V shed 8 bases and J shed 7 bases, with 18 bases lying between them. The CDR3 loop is CASSGGPRDNSPLHF. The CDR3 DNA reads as TGTGCCAGCTCCGGAGGGCCCAGGGACAATTCACCCCTCCACTTT.

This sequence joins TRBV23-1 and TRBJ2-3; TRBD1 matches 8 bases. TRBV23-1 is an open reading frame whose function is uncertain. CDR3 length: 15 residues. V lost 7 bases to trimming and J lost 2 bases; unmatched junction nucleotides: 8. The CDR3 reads CASTPDRGLTDTQYF. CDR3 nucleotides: TGCGCCAGCACCCCTGACAGGGGCCTCACAGATACGCAGTATTTT.

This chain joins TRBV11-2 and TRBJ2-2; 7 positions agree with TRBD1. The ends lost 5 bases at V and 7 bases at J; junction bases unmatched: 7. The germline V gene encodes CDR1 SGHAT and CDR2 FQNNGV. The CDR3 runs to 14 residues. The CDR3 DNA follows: TGTGCCAGCAGCCCCCGACAGGGAATCGGGGAGCTGTTTTTT. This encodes CASSPRQGIGELFF.

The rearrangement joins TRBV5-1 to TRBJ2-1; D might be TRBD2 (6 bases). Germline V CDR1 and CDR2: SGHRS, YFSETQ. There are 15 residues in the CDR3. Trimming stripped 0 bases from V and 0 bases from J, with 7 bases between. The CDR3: CASSLDGSSYNEQFF. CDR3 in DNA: TGCGCCAGCAGCTTGGACGGGAGCTCCTACAATGAGCAGTTCTTC.

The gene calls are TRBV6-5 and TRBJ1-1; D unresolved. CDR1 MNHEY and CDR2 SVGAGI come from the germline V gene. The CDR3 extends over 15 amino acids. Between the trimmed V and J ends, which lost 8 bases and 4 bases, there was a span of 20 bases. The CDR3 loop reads CASPKGLPGITEAFF. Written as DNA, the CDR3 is TGTGCCAGCCCTAAGGGCCTTCCGGGGATCACTGAAGCTTTCTTT.

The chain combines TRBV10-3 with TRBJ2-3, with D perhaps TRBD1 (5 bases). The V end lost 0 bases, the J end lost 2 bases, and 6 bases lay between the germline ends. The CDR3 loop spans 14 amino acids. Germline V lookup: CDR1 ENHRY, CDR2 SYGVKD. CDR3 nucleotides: TGTGCCATCAGTGAGTCTGGGGCCACAGATACGCAGTATTTT. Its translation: CAISESGATDTQYF.

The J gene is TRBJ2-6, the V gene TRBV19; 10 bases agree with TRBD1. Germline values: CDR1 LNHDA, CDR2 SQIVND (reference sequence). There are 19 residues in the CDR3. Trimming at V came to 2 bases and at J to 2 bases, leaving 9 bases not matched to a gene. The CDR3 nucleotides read TGTGCCAGTAGTATAACGACAGGGGGCTTATCGGCTGGGGCCAACGTCCTGACTTTC. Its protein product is CASSITTGGLSAGANVLTF.

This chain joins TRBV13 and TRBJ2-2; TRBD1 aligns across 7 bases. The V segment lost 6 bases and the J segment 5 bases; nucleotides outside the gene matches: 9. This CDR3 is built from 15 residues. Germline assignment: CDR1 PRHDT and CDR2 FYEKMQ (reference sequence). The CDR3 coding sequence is TGTGCCAGCAGACCACAGGGGCGAGAGACCGGGGAGCTGTTTTTT. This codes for CASRPQGRETGELFF.

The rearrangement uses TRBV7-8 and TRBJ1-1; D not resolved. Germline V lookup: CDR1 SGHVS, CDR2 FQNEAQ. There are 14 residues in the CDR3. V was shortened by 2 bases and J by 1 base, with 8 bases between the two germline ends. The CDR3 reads CASSLRTENTEAFF. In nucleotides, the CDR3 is TGTGCCAGCAGCTTAAGAACAGAGAACACTGAAGCTTTCTTT. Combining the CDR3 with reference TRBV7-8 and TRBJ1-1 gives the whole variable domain GAGVSQSPRYKVAKRGQDVALRCDPISGHVSLFWYQQALGQGPEFLTYFQNEAQLDKSGLPSDRFFAERPEGSVSTLKIQRTQQEDSAVYLCASSLRTENTEAFFGQGTRLTVV.

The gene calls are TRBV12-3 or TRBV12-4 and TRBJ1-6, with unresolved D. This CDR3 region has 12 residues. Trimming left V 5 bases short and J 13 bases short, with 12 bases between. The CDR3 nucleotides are TGTGCCAGCAGTCCGGGGTTATCGCCCCTCCACTTT. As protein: CASSPGLSPLHF.

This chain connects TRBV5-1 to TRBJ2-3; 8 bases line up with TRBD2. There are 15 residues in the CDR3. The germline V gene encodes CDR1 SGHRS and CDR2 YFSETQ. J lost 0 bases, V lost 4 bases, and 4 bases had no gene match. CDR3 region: CASSDAGGSTDTQYF. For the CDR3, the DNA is TGCGCCAGCAGCGACGCGGGGGGCAGCACAGATACGCAGTATTTT.